These 25 T cell receptor beta chains were sequenced from one sample in a study of blood T cell repertoires in COVID-19. Sequencing was performed with immunoSEQ multiplex PCR; in TCRdb, only in-frame clones are kept and a portion is missing. The repertoire holds 150,000 to 200,000 clones, with roughly 84% as singletons. Sequencing was performed on peripheral blood. Every receptor here comes from a human donor with acute or convalescent COVID-19. The donor label of this sample is uncertain.

The V call is TRBV5-1, the J call TRBJ2-1; tentatively, D is TRBD1 (6 bases). CDR1 and CDR2 (germline): SGHRS, YFSETQ. V lost 2 bases and J 0 bases, leaving 9 bases between the germline ends. The CDR3 is 15 amino acids. The CDR3 sequence: CASSFGQTSYNEQFF. CDR3 nucleotides: TGCGCCAGCAGCTTCGGACAGACCTCCTACAATGAGCAGTTCTTC.

The V and J genes are TRBV3-1 (or the pseudogene TRBV3-2) and TRBJ2-7; possibly TRBD2 for D (5 bases). V lost 4 bases and J 3 bases, leaving 19 bases between the germline ends. The germline gives CDR1 LGHDT, CDR2 YNNKEL (reference sequence). The CDR3 length is 16 residues. The CDR3 reads CASSRPVGADFYEQYF. CDR3 coding DNA: TGTGCCAGCAGCCGCCCGGTGGGAGCGGATTTCTACGAGCAGTACTTC.

This rearrangement joins TRBV9 to TRBJ2-5, with 8 bases matching TRBD1. The V segment lost 5 bases and the J segment 4 bases; nucleotides outside the gene matches: 7. Germline values: CDR1 SGDLS, CDR2 YYNGEE. The CDR3 has 14 amino acids. In DNA, the CDR3 is TGTGCCAGCAGTGTGACAGGGGTGGGAGAGACCCAGTACTTC. Its translation is CASSVTGVGETQYF.

V is TRBV29-1 and J is TRBJ1-1; 8 nucleotides match TRBD1. Trimming at V came to 5 bases and at J to 1 base, leaving 3 bases not matched to a gene. The CDR3 contains 13 residues. Germline CDR1 reads SQVTM; CDR2 reads ANQGSEA. The CDR3 region has the DNA TGCAGCGTTTTCAGGGGGCAGAACACTGAAGCTTTCTTT. This codes for CSVFRGQNTEAFF.

J is TRBJ1-6 and V is TRBV7-3, with 7 bases matching TRBD1. V dropped 5 bases and J dropped 8; count of bases not matched to a gene: 12. Germline-derived CDR1 and CDR2 are SGHTA and FQGTGA. There are 16 residues in the CDR3. This CDR3 reads CASSPRTGRGDSPLHF. The CDR3 coding sequence is TGTGCCAGCAGCCCGCGGACAGGCCGTGGGGATTCACCCCTCCACTTT. Supplemented by reference TRBV7-3 and TRBJ1-6, the full variable domain reads GAGVSQTPSNKVTEKGKYVELRCDPISGHTALYWYRQSLGQGPEFLIYFQGTGAADDSGLPNDRFFAVRPEGSVSTLKIQRTERGDSAVYLCASSPRTGRGDSPLHFGNGTRLTVT.

This chain uses TRBV18 with TRBJ2-7; tentatively, D is TRBD2 (6 bases). The V gene's germline CDR1 is KGHSH and CDR2 LQKENI. The CDR3 has 14 residues. V lost 6 bases to trimming and J lost 0 bases, with 12 bases between them. The CDR3 here is CASSPLGGSYEQYF. The CDR3 bases are TGTGCCAGCTCGCCCCTGGGGGGCTCCTACGAGCAGTACTTC.

The chain is built from TRBV27 and TRBJ2-7, with 8 bases lining up with TRBD1. This CDR3 has 14 amino acids. CDR1 is MNHEY and CDR2 is SMNVEV in the germline V gene (reference sequence). With V trimmed by 6 bases and J by 1 base, 5 bases remained unmatched. CDR3 in amino acids: CASSLRGQSYEQYF. The CDR3 region has the DNA TGTGCCAGCAGCCTCAGGGGGCAGTCCTACGAGCAGTACTTC.

The chain is built from TRBV9 and TRBJ2-2, with TRBD1 matching over 10 bases. The CDR3 has 16 residues. V lost 0 bases to trimming and J lost 1 base; unmatched junction nucleotides: 0. Germline CDR1 SGDLS, CDR2 YYNGEE. The CDR3 sequence: CASSVGDRGNTGELFF. For the CDR3, the DNA is TGTGCCAGCAGCGTAGGGGACAGGGGGAACACCGGGGAGCTGTTTTTT.

This rearrangement joins TRBV2 to TRBJ1-2, with no clear D. In germline, CDR1 is SNHLY, CDR2 FYNNEI. Trimming pared 0 bases from V and 6 bases from J, leaving 5 bases between. The CDR3 extends over 12 amino acids. CDR3 protein: CASSEAPNGYTF. The CDR3 nucleotides are TGTGCCAGCAGTGAAGCTCCCAATGGCTACACCTTC.

The chain has TRBV7-9 and TRBJ2-1, with D perhaps TRBD2 (6 bases). CDR3 length: 12 amino acids. Between the trimmed V and J ends, which lost 6 bases and 8 bases, there was a span of 11 bases. Looked up from germline, CDR1 is SEHNR and CDR2 is FQNEAQ (reference sequence). The CDR3, as DNA: TGTGCCAGCAGAGGGACTGTCGATGAGCAGTTCTTC. Residues: CASRGTVDEQFF.

The chain combines TRBV12-5 with TRBJ1-3; D uncertain. With 3 bases removed from V and 1 base from J, the gap between germline ends came to 7 bases. The CDR3 is made up of 14 amino acids. CDR1 LGHNT and CDR2 FRNRAP come from the germline V gene. Here the CDR3 DNA reads TGTGCTAGTGGTTTCTTCACTTCTGGAAACACCATATATTTT. This gives the protein CASGFFTSGNTIYF.

The V and J genes are TRBV5-6 and TRBJ1-5; 10 bases are shared with TRBD1. The length of the CDR3 is 16 residues. Per the germline V gene, CDR1 is SGHDT and CDR2 is YYEEEE. The V gene end was trimmed by 0 bases and the J gene end by 9 bases; junction bases not matched to a gene: 9. This chain's CDR3 is CASSLGDRGRFGPQHF. The DNA for the CDR3 is TGTGCCAGCAGCTTGGGAGACAGGGGGCGCTTCGGGCCCCAGCATTTT.

The chain recombines TRBV6-5 with TRBJ2-3; 8 nucleotides align to TRBD1. V shed 3 bases and J 2 bases; nucleotides not matched to a gene: 4. Germline V gene sequence: CDR1 MNHEY, CDR2 SVGAGI. The CDR3 covers 15 residues. The CDR3 sequence: CASSYGTGPTDTQYF. Written as DNA, the CDR3 is TGTGCCAGCAGTTATGGGACAGGACCCACAGATACGCAGTATTTT.

This clone was detected once. This chain links TRBV5-1 with TRBJ2-7; TRBD1 is a possible D gene (6 bases). Germline V gene sequence: CDR1 SGHRS, CDR2 YFSETQ. The V gene lost 5 bases and the J gene lost 6 bases, with 15 bases spanning the gap. This CDR3 comprises 13 residues. The DNA of the CDR3 is TGCGCCAGCAGTTACAGGGAAACAAGCGAGCAGTACTTC. Encoded protein: CASSYRETSEQYF. Full variable domain (outside the CDR3, taken from reference TRBV5-1 and TRBJ2-7): KAGVTQTPRYLIKTRGQQVTLSCSPISGHRSVSWYQQTPGQGLQFLFEYFSETQRNKGNFPGRFSGRQFSNSRSEMNVSTLELGDSALYLCASSYRETSEQYFGPGTRLTVT.

The J gene is TRBJ2-6, the V gene TRBV27; 8 bases match TRBD1. Germline V gene data show CDR1 as MNHEY and CDR2 as SMNVEV (reference sequence). The J segment lost 0 bases and the V segment lost 5 bases, leaving 6 bases of the junction unmatched. The CDR3 consists of 17 residues. CDR3 sequence: CASSPRTGSSGANVLTF. The CDR3 DNA is TGTGCCAGCAGTCCTAGGACAGGGAGCTCTGGGGCCAACGTCCTGACTTTC.

J is TRBJ1-5 and V is TRBV27; 7 bases fit TRBD1. CDR3 length: 16 amino acids. Looked up from germline, CDR1 is MNHEY and CDR2 is SMNVEV (reference sequence). Unmatched junction bases numbered 8, after V lost 2 bases and J lost 4 bases. The CDR3 DNA reads as TGTGCCAGCAGTTTAAGGGGGACAGTTCTTAATCAGCCCCAGCATTTT. Its translation is CASSLRGTVLNQPQHF.

The V gene is TRBV5-4, the J gene TRBJ1-2, with a weak D call TRBD1 (5 bases). There are 13 residues in the CDR3. V shed 4 bases and J shed 2 bases, with 9 bases lying between them. CDR1 SGHNT and CDR2 YYREEE come from the germline V gene (reference sequence). The CDR3 reads CASSGDSNYGYTF. The CDR3 DNA reads as TGTGCCAGCAGCGGTGACAGCAACTATGGCTACACCTTC. Looking up the rest from reference TRBV5-4 and TRBJ1-2 gives the full variable domain: ETGVTQSPTHLIKTRGQQVTLRCSSQSGHNTVSWYQQALGQGPQFIFQYYREEENGRGNFPPRFSGLQFPNYSSELNVNALELDDSALYLCASSGDSNYGYTFGSGTRLTVV.

This chain joins TRBV6-4 and TRBJ1-4, with 10 bases lining up with TRBD1. V trimming: 6 bases; J trimming: 6 bases; junction bases outside the gene matches: 10. Germline assignment: CDR1 MRHNA and CDR2 SNTAGT. The CDR3 spans 16 residues. Here the CDR3 reads CASSETPGTGDEKLFF. As DNA, the CDR3 is TGTGCCAGCAGCGAGACCCCCGGGACAGGGGATGAAAAACTGTTTTTT.

The chain joins TRBV5-1 to TRBJ2-3; 10 positions agree with TRBD2. Germline V gives CDR1 SGHRS, CDR2 YFSETQ. CDR3 length equals 15 residues. V was pared by 4 bases and J by 4 bases, with 6 bases of the junction left unmatched. The DNA of the CDR3 is TGCGCCAGCAGCATCAGGACTAGCGGAGCAGATACGCAGTATTTT. Translated, it gives CASSIRTSGADTQYF.

The chain combines TRBV19 with TRBJ1-4, with unresolved D. This CDR3 region has 14 residues. Trimming left V 3 bases short and J 8 bases short, with 13 bases between. The germline V gene encodes CDR1 LNHDA and CDR2 SQIVND (reference sequence). CDR3 loop: CASSIGSAGEKLFF. The CDR3 nucleotides are TGTGCCAGTAGTATCGGTTCGGCGGGGGAAAAACTGTTTTTT.

A remark on this clone: Other nucleotide sequences in the sample specify the same CDR3. The CDR3 region has the DNA TGTGCCAGCAGCTTAGCTAGCGGGTCCTCCTACGAGCAGTACTTC. It codes for CASSLASGSSYEQYF. The V and J genes are TRBV7-2 and TRBJ2-7; 7 nucleotides line up with TRBD2. CDR1 is SGHTA and CDR2 is FQGNSA in the germline V gene. This CDR3 is built from 15 residues. V shed 0 bases, J shed 0 bases, and the junction held 2 bases outside the gene matches. The full variable domain, rest sourced from reference TRBV7-2 and TRBJ2-7, is GAGVSQSPSNKVTEKGKDVELRCDPISGHTALYWYRQSLGQGLEFLIYFQGNSAPDKSGLPSDRFSAERTGGSVSTLTIQRTQQEDSAVYLCASSLASGSSYEQYFGPGTRLTVT.

The chain combines TRBV10-1 with TRBJ2-5, with 10 bases matching TRBD2. V lost 6 bases to trimming and J lost 1 base; unmatched junction nucleotides: 5. CDR1 is WNHNN and CDR2 is SYGVQD in the germline V gene (reference sequence). The CDR3 loop spans 15 amino acids. CDR3 in DNA: TGCGCCAGCAGCCGGTCTAGCGGGGGCCAAGAGACCCAGTACTTC. Amino acids: CASSRSSGGQETQYF.

The V gene is TRBV9, the J gene TRBJ2-7, with D perhaps TRBD2 (7 bases). Deletions cut 4 bases from V and 7 bases from J, with 18 bases between. This CDR3 contains 14 residues. Germline V lookup: CDR1 SGDLS, CDR2 YYNGEE. The CDR3 nucleotides read TGTGCCAGCAGCCCAATAGGGGGAGCGGGAGAGCAGTACTTC. Residues: CASSPIGGAGEQYF.

The V and J genes are TRBV5-1 and TRBJ1-3; D not certain. This CDR3 is 15 amino acids long. The V and J ends lost 0 bases and 0 bases respectively, with 7 bases between them. Germline loops: CDR1 SGHRS, CDR2 YFSETQ. This chain's CDR3 is CASSLAPYSGNTIYF. The CDR3, as DNA: TGCGCCAGCAGCTTGGCCCCTTACTCTGGAAACACCATATATTTT.

The V and J genes are TRBV18 and TRBJ2-7, with a weak D call TRBD1 (5 bases). V was trimmed by 3 bases and J by 1 base, leaving 10 bases between them. This CDR3 region has 14 residues. From germline, CDR1 is KGHSH and CDR2 LQKENI. The CDR3: CASSPQDNSYEQYF. The CDR3 DNA reads as TGTGCCAGCTCACCTCAGGACAATTCCTACGAGCAGTACTTC.